This note documents a single T cell receptor (beta chain) sequence. The entry originates in a study of blood T cell repertoires in COVID-19. The protocol was immunoSEQ multiplex PCR, while the TCRdb copy is restricted to in-frame clones and leaves out a portion. Of roughly 200,000 clones in the sample, about 88% were seen once. The V gene lost 1 base and the J gene lost 6 bases, with 15 bases spanning the gap. This CDR3 comprises 15 residues. Germline V gene data show CDR1 as LNHDA and CDR2 as SQIVND (reference sequence). Assignment of participants to cohorts was predicated upon participant-reported clinical history.

The sequence was collected from a middle-aged woman in a cohort exposed to, infected with or recovered from COVID-19 (not recorded which). Sequencing was carried out using PBMCs or T cells enriched from blood (not recorded which). V and J are TRBV19 and TRBJ1-1, with no clear D. CDR3 nucleotides: TGTGCCAGTAGTATAGGTGCAGGTATGGAAGCTGAAGCTTTCTTT. This translates into CASSIGAGMEAEAFF.